These 15 T cell receptor beta chains share one sample of origin, sequenced in a study of response to subunit inactivated influenza vaccine. TCRdb analysed the RT-PCR reads with MiXCR anew, one entry per CDR3 protein. This repertoire shows some 500,000 distinct CDR3 sequences, roughly 25% found once; its top ten account for approximately 2%. The material was CD4+ T cells sorted from PBMCs, obtained approximately 5 days after vaccination. Receptor source: a man aged 50-59 years who received an inactivated influenza vaccine.

The chain has TRBV5-5 and TRBJ2-5, with TRBD1 identical over 7 bases. Germline V gene data show CDR1 as SGHKS and CDR2 as YYEKEE (reference sequence). Trimming removed 4 bases from V and 8 bases from J; junction bases left unmatched: 5. The CDR3 extends over 12 amino acids. The CDR3 sequence: CASSTYRGTQYF. The CDR3 DNA sequence: TGTGCCAGCAGCACATACAGGGGAACCCAGTACTTC.

In its sample, this clonotype was seen a few times. The chain employs TRBV7-6 and TRBJ2-7; unclear D gene. Between the trimmed V and J ends, which lost 2 bases and 1 base, there was a span of 9 bases. The CDR3 has 14 residues. The germline V gene encodes CDR1 SGHVS and CDR2 FNYEAQ. The CDR3 region has the DNA TGTGCCAGCAGCTTAAAGGCGGAGTCCTACGAGCAGTACTTC. Translation: CASSLKAESYEQYF.

This clonotype showed up just a few times. The chain employs TRBV7-9 and TRBJ2-1; D uncertain. This CDR3 spans 12 amino acids. The V end lost 5 bases, the J end lost 4 bases, and 6 bases lay between the germline ends. Looked up from germline, CDR1 is SEHNR and CDR2 is FQNEAQ (reference sequence). The CDR3 loop reads CASSPEYNEQFF. The CDR3 DNA follows: TGTGCCAGCAGCCCTGAGTACAATGAGCAGTTCTTC.

The chain carries TRBV6-1 and TRBJ2-7; 12 positions match TRBD1. Germline-derived CDR1 and CDR2 are MNHNS and SASEGT. J was trimmed by 7 bases and V by 5 bases; bases with no gene match: 9. The CDR3 has 15 residues. In nucleotides, the CDR3 is TGTGCCAGCAGTAGGGGGACAGGGGGCCGCTCGGAGCAGTACTTC. Translating it yields CASSRGTGGRSEQYF.

This clonotype was counted a few times. The chain employs TRBV5-5 and TRBJ2-1; 13 positions agree with TRBD2. Germline-derived CDR1 and CDR2 are SGHKS and YYEKEE (reference sequence). CDR3 length: 17 amino acids. Germline trimming cut 4 bases from V and 8 bases from J; bases unmatched to any gene: 12. The CDR3 region has the DNA TGTGCCAGCAGCGCCCGACTAGCGGGGGGCGTAGGGCATGAGCAGTTCTTC. Its protein is CASSARLAGGVGHEQFF.

This clonotype was counted a few times. DNA for the CDR3: TGCAGTGCTTGGGGGGCGGTATACGAGCAGTACTTC. This codes for CSAWGAVYEQYF. The rearrangement joins TRBV20-1 to TRBJ2-7; D tentatively fits TRBD1 or TRBD2 (6 bases each). The CDR3 runs 12 residues. Germline CDR1 reads DFQATT; CDR2 reads SNEGSKA (reference sequence). V shed 5 bases and J shed 4 bases, with 12 bases lying between them.

CDR3 DNA sequence: TGTGCCAGCACCCTAGAGGGATTTGGCACCGGGGAGCTGTTTTTT. Encoded protein: CASTLEGFGTGELFF. This chain uses TRBV27 with TRBJ2-2, with a possible D match to TRBD2 (5 bases). Germline V CDR1 and CDR2: MNHEY, SMNVEV (reference sequence). The V end was cut by 7 bases, the J end by 4 bases, with 16 bases between. The CDR3 runs 15 residues.

The rearrangement links TRBV7-2 to TRBJ1-1; D remains ambiguous. CDR1 and CDR2 (germline): SGHTA, FQGNSA. With 4 bases removed from V and 4 bases from J, the gap between germline ends came to 10 bases. The CDR3 is 13 residues long. In nucleotides, the CDR3 is TGTGCCAGCAGCTCCCGAGTTCCCACTGAAGCTTTCTTT. Translating it yields CASSSRVPTEAFF.

The CDR3: CASTDVVRGPEAFF. For the CDR3, the DNA is TGTGCCAGCACCGACGTGGTGCGGGGACCTGAAGCTTTCTTT. The rearrangement links TRBV12-3 or TRBV12-4 to TRBJ1-1; D may be TRBD1 (5 bases). The CDR3 covers 14 residues. Trimming cost V 7 bases and J 6 bases, with 18 bases left between them.

This clonotype occurred a few times. The gene calls are TRBV7-2 and TRBJ2-7; TRBD1 matches at 8 bases. Trimming cost V 5 bases and J 3 bases; bases outside gene matches: 9. CDR1 and CDR2 from the germline V gene are SGHTA and FQGNSA. This CDR3 has 15 residues. The CDR3 region is CASSLRQGPSYEQYF. For the CDR3, the DNA is TGTGCCAGCAGCCTCAGACAGGGGCCTAGCTACGAGCAGTACTTC.

This clonotype was seen a handful of times. The chain combines TRBV11-2 with TRBJ2-7; TRBD2 agrees at 11 bases. The ends lost 1 base at V and 2 bases at J; junction bases unmatched: 1. The CDR3 spans 15 residues. CDR1 SGHAT and CDR2 FQNNGV come from the germline V gene. Here the CDR3 DNA reads TGTGCCAGCAGCTTAGTACTAGCGGGGGCCTACGAGCAGTACTTC. It codes for CASSLVLAGAYEQYF.

The chain is built from TRBV11-2 and TRBJ2-3; TRBD2 agrees at 11 bases. V lost 5 bases, J lost 3 bases, and 13 bases stayed unmatched. CDR1 is SGHAT and CDR2 is FQNNGV in the germline V gene. The CDR3 sequence is 18 residues long. CDR3 sequence (DNA): TGTGCCAGCAGCCGCAGAATTCTAGCGGGAGGAGAGACAGATACGCAGTATTTT. Translated: CASSRRILAGGETDTQYF.

This clonotype turned up a few times. The chain recombines TRBV5-4 with TRBJ2-1; 11 bases are a match to TRBD1. Germline-derived CDR1 and CDR2 are SGHNT and YYREEE (reference sequence). The J segment lost 7 bases and the V segment lost 4 bases, leaving 13 bases of the junction unmatched. CDR3 length equals 17 residues. DNA of the CDR3: TGTGCCAGCAGCGAGGGTCCGGGACAGGGGGTAAGGAATGAGCAGTTCTTC. Amino acids: CASSEGPGQGVRNEQFF.

This clonotype was seen more than once but under ten times. The J gene is TRBJ2-7, the V gene TRBV3-1; no reliable D call. Germline CDR1 LGHDT, CDR2 YNNKEL (reference sequence). There are 11 residues in the CDR3. Trimming stripped 3 bases from V and 7 bases from J, with 7 bases between. The CDR3 region is CASSQMGEQYF. In nucleotides, the CDR3 is TGTGCCAGCAGCCAGATGGGGGAGCAGTACTTC.

Details on this clonotype: This may be a read error, as it is one base from a much larger clone. The rearrangement links TRBV7-2 to TRBJ1-2; TRBD1 matches at 7 bases. This CDR3 has 13 residues. V was pared by 5 bases and J by 4 bases, with 4 bases of the junction left unmatched. Germline values: CDR1 SGHTA, CDR2 FQGNSA. The CDR3 region is CASSVQGTYGYTF. The CDR3 DNA reads TGTGCCAGCAGCGTACAGGGGACCTATGGCTACACCTTC.